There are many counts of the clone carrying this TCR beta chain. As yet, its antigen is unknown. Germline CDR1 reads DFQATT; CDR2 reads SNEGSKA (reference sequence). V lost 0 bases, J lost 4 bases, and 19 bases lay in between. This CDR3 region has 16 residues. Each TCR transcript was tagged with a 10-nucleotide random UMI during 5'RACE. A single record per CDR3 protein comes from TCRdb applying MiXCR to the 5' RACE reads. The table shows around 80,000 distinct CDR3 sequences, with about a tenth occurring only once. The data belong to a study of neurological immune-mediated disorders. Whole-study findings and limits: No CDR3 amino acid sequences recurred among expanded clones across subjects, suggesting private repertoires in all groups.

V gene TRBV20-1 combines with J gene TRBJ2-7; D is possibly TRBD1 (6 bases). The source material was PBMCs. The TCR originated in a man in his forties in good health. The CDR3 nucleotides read TGCAGTGCTAGAGATGCGGTTCAGGGGTTGGAGTACGAGCAGTACTTC. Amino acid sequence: CSARDAVQGLEYEQYF.